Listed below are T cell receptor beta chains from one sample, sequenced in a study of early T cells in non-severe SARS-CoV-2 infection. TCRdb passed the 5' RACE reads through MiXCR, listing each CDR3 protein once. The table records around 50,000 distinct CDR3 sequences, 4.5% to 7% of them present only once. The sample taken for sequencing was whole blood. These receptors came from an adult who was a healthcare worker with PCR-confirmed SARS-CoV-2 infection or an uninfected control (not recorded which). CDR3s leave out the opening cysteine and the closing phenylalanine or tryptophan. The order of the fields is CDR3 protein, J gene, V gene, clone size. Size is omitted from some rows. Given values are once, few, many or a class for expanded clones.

AWGTGFSGNTIY | TRBJ1-3 | TRBV30 | many
ASSLAGTAYEQY | TRBJ2-7 | TRBV7-2 | many
ASRPLGQNNYGYT | TRBJ1-2 | TRBV6-5 | .
SARGGQNEQF | TRBJ2-1 | TRBV20-1 | few
ASSQGPGLAGASEQY | TRBJ2-7 | TRBV4-2 | few
ASSTGTGTEAF | TRBJ1-1 | TRBV18 | many
ASSLYGGNNEQF | TRBJ2-1 | TRBV7-2 | many
ASTDRGNQPQH | TRBJ1-5 | TRBV6-6 | many
ASSFGGVQPQH | TRBJ1-5 | TRBV12-3/TRBV12-4 | few
ASSSQTGGKGGYT | TRBJ1-2 | TRBV7-2 | many
ASSSLAGGPDTQY | TRBJ2-3 | TRBV5-1 | many